This TCR beta chain was sequenced for a study of blood T cell repertoires in COVID-19. Background on the study: The cDNA or gDNA used as material had been derived from T cells, B-cell-depleted T cells, or PBMCs.

In the study's own analysis: Cell counts per sample came from amplifying reference gene primers. TCRdb's copy holds only in-frame clones and misses some; the assay was immunoSEQ multiplex PCR. That table supplies the V and J calls and clone size; D and trimming were determined from the DNA. In the table there are some 140,000 clones, 70% to 85% of which are singletons. This clonotype was obtained from a woman of 80 years or more with acute or convalescent COVID-19. The material sequenced was peripheral blood.

The CDR3 protein is CASSFGTGGDYEQYF. Written as DNA, the CDR3 is TGTGCCAGCAGCTTTGGGACAGGTGGAGACTACGAGCAGTACTTC. The gene calls are TRBV14 and TRBJ2-7; 8 nucleotides line up with TRBD1. The trim removed 5 bases at V and 3 bases at J, leaving 9 bases unmatched. The CDR3 totals 15 residues. Germline V gene sequence: CDR1 SGHDN, CDR2 FVKESK.